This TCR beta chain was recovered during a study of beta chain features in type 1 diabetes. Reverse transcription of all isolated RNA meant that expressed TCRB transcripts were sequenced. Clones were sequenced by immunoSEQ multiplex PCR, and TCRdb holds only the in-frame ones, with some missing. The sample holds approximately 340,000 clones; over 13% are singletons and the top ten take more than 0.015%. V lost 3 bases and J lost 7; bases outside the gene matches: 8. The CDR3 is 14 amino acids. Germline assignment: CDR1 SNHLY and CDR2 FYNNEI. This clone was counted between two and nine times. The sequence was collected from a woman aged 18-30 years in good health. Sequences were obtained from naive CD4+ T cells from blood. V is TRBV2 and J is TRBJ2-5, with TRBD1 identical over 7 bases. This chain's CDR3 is CASSDTGVWATQYF. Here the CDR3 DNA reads TGTGCCAGCAGTGACACAGGGGTTTGGGCGACCCAGTACTTC.